This TCR beta chain appears in the sequencing data of a study of spatial heterogeneity in lung cancer. For the study at large: Bulk RNA-seq from matched material yielded a T cell module score that correlated strongly with TCR transcript counts in tumor regions.

Described time point: sample taken at primary tumor resection. Each CDR3 protein gets one entry after TCRdb re-called the 5' RACE reads with MiXCR. The top ten clones hold 7% to 9% of a sample with around 8,100 distinct CDR3 sequences, more than 13% of them seen once. By proportion, this clonotype is medium-sized. Its antigen is not identified. A library prepared for alpha chains yielded this beta chain as an off-target read; its size is of little meaning. Study results and limitations: Tumoral mutation counts were tracked by counts of expanded intratumoral alpha and beta TCRs.

Trimming stripped 6 bases from V and 2 bases from J, with 19 bases between. The CDR3 is 15 residues long. Germline CDR1 DFQATT, CDR2 SNEGSKA (reference sequence). The specimen was lung tumor tissue, collected at surgery. This chain joins TRBV20-1 and TRBJ2-5, with no clear D. The receptor's source is a female donor with early-stage non-small cell lung cancer. The CDR3 nucleotides read TGCAGTGCCCTACCCCTATTTGGTAGGCAAGAGACCCAGTACTTC. It translates to CSALPLFGRQETQYF.